These 21 T cell receptor beta chains were sequenced from one sample in a study of T cell responses to AZD1222 COVID-19 vaccine. Method: immunoSEQ multiplex PCR; TCRdb's copy keeps in-frame clones and lacks some. The sample lists around 100,000 clones; approximately 90% were seen once. This specimen consisted of peripheral blood, obtained on day 0 of AZD1222 vaccination. These receptors came from an adult in good health.

V is TRBV30 and J is TRBJ1-2; weak D call: TRBD1 (5 bases). The CDR3 consists of 13 residues. Germline V gene lookup returns CDR1 GTSNPN and CDR2 SVGIG (reference sequence). Trimming shortened V by 0 bases and J by 4 bases, and 9 bases separated the two germline ends. The CDR3 sequence is CAWSVFGGYGYTF. The CDR3 coding sequence is TGTGCCTGGAGTGTATTCGGGGGCTATGGCTACACCTTC.

This sequence joins TRBV28 and TRBJ1-4; D perhaps matches TRBD1 (5 bases). The CDR3 is 13 residues long. V lost 2 bases, J lost 4 bases, and 5 bases lay in between. Germline V CDR1 and CDR2: MDHEN, SYDVKM. CDR3 nucleotides: TGTGCCAGCAGTTTAGGGGGTAATGAAAAACTGTTTTTT. Amino acid sequence: CASSLGGNEKLFF.

The J gene is TRBJ2-7, the V gene TRBV7-2; 9 bases map to TRBD1. The CDR3 length is 15 residues. CDR1 SGHTA and CDR2 FQGNSA come from the germline V gene. V gave up 5 bases and J gave up 2 bases; unmatched junction bases: 7. The CDR3 spells CASSQTGTGTYEQYF. The CDR3 DNA follows: TGTGCCAGCAGCCAAACCGGGACAGGGACCTACGAGCAGTACTTC.

V gene TRBV6-4 combines with J gene TRBJ1-3; unclear D gene. The CDR3 sequence is 16 residues long. CDR1 and CDR2 from the germline V gene are MRHNA and SNTAGT. Trimming took 6 bases from V and 2 from J, leaving 17 bases between them. Here the CDR3 reads CASRLPGQTTGNTIYF. The CDR3 DNA sequence: TGTGCCAGCAGACTACCGGGCCAGACAACTGGAAACACCATATATTTT.

The chain couples TRBV7-9 to TRBJ2-2; D is possibly TRBD1 (6 bases). The CDR3 runs to 15 residues. V lost 1 base and J 6 bases, leaving 12 bases between the germline ends. Germline assignment: CDR1 SEHNR and CDR2 FQNEAQ (reference sequence). CDR3 amino acids: CASSLVRGRAGELFF. Written as DNA, the CDR3 is TGTGCCAGCAGCTTAGTCAGGGGACGAGCCGGGGAGCTGTTTTTT.

The rearrangement links TRBV19 to TRBJ2-5; D is uncertain. This CDR3 has 11 residues. Germline loops: CDR1 LNHDA, CDR2 SQIVND (reference sequence). Trimming took 7 bases from V and 2 from J, leaving 5 bases between them. This CDR3 is CASISQETQYF. The DNA of the CDR3 is TGTGCCAGTATATCGCAAGAGACCCAGTACTTC.

V usage is TRBV28 and J usage is TRBJ2-7; 9 positions agree with TRBD1. CDR1 MDHEN and CDR2 SYDVKM come from the germline V gene. The length of the CDR3 is 14 residues. Unmatched junction bases numbered 9, after V lost 8 bases and J lost 4 bases. In nucleotides, the CDR3 is TGTGCCAGCCGAGGGACAGGGCAGTCATACGAGCAGTACTTC. Amino acid sequence: CASRGTGQSYEQYF.

The CDR3 DNA reads as TGCGCCAGCAGCTTTGGGACACCAGGAGAGACCCAGTACTTC. Its protein product is CASSFGTPGETQYF. The chain joins TRBV5-1 to TRBJ2-5, with D possibly being TRBD1 (6 bases). This CDR3 is 14 amino acids long. Deletions cut 2 bases from V and 4 bases from J, with 12 bases between. Germline V gene sequence: CDR1 SGHRS, CDR2 YFSETQ.

This clone appeared a few times. The chain recombines TRBV9 with TRBJ2-7, with D hard to call. Germline-derived CDR1 and CDR2 are SGDLS and YYNGEE. The V end was cut by 4 bases, the J end by 0 bases, with 14 bases between. The CDR3 sequence is 15 residues long. CDR3 nucleotide sequence: TGTGCCAGCAGCCGTGGGTTGGATAGCTCCTACGAGCAGTACTTC. This sequence encodes CASSRGLDSSYEQYF.

This rearrangement joins TRBV3-1 (or the pseudogene TRBV3-2) to TRBJ1-1; D is undetermined. Looked up from germline, CDR1 is LGHDT and CDR2 is YNNKEL (reference sequence). The V end lost 0 bases, the J end lost 10 bases, and 9 bases lay between the germline ends. The CDR3 totals 12 residues. This CDR3 is CASSQESNGAFF. DNA for the CDR3: TGTGCCAGCAGCCAAGAGTCAAACGGAGCTTTCTTT.

This clone was picked up a small number of times. CDR3 in DNA: TGTGCCAGCTCACCATCGGAGCTCGCTGAAGCTTTCTTT. Translated: CASSPSELAEAFF. The chain links TRBV18 to TRBJ1-1; D ambiguous. CDR3 size: 13 residues. CDR1 KGHSH and CDR2 LQKENI come from the germline V gene. With 2 bases removed from V and 6 bases from J, the gap between germline ends came to 10 bases.

The chain links TRBV19 to TRBJ2-5; tentatively, D is TRBD2 (5 bases). Germline lookup yields CDR1 LNHDA and CDR2 SQIVND (reference sequence). Trimming took 6 bases from V and 5 from J, leaving 13 bases between them. CDR3 length: 13 amino acids. CDR3 DNA sequence: TGTGCCAGTAGGGAGGCTCCGGGGGAGACCCAGTACTTC. This gives the protein CASREAPGETQYF.

The V gene is TRBV9, the J gene TRBJ2-3, with D tentatively TRBD1 (5 bases). The CDR3 has 16 residues. Trimming took off 4 bases at V and 3 bases at J, with 18 bases between the two ends. CDR1 and CDR2 (germline): SGDLS, YYNGEE. The chain's CDR3 is CASSPETGGRTDTQYF. CDR3 sequence (DNA): TGTGCCAGCAGCCCAGAAACAGGCGGCAGAACAGATACGCAGTATTTT.

The chain combines TRBV4-1 with TRBJ1-1; TRBD1 is a possible D gene (6 bases). V lost 1 base to trimming and J lost 11 bases, with 14 bases between them. The CDR3 consists of 13 residues. Germline CDR1 MGHRA, CDR2 YSYEKL. This chain's CDR3 is CASSQVGALAAFF. The DNA for the CDR3 is TGCGCCAGCAGCCAAGTGGGGGCGTTAGCGGCTTTCTTT.

This chain uses TRBV27 with TRBJ2-1; D is perhaps TRBD2 (5 bases). The germline gives CDR1 MNHEY, CDR2 SMNVEV (reference sequence). V gave up 4 bases and J gave up 5 bases, with 12 bases separating them. CDR3 length equals 14 residues. The CDR3 nucleotides are TGTGCCAGCAGTTCTCGGAGGCTTCACAATGAGCAGTTCTTC. Translated: CASSSRRLHNEQFF.

CDR3 protein: CASSLGTYNEQFF. CDR3 nucleotide sequence: TGTGCCAGCAGTTTAGGCACCTACAATGAGCAGTTCTTC. The chain employs TRBV28 and TRBJ2-1; D is unresolved. The CDR3 runs 13 residues. V lost 2 bases to trimming and J lost 2 bases, with 4 bases between them. Germline V gene sequence: CDR1 MDHEN, CDR2 SYDVKM.

This chain uses TRBV7-3 with TRBJ1-1; D unclear. Looked up from germline, CDR1 is SGHTA and CDR2 is FQGTGA. This CDR3 is 13 amino acids long. The V and J ends lost 6 bases and 1 base respectively, with 9 bases between them. This CDR3 is CASRSGRNTEAFF. CDR3 bases: TGTGCCAGCAGGTCTGGACGGAACACTGAAGCTTTCTTT.

This chain uses TRBV19 with TRBJ1-5, with TRBD1 matching 8 bases. The junction had 10 bases not matched to a gene; V was cut back by 5 bases and J by 4 bases. From germline, CDR1 is LNHDA and CDR2 SQIVND (reference sequence). The CDR3 length is 16 residues. Here the CDR3 DNA reads TGTGCCAGTAGTCTACCCGGGACAGGCGGAAATCAGCCCCAGCATTTT. This sequence encodes CASSLPGTGGNQPQHF. The variable domain in full, completed from reference TRBV19 and TRBJ1-5, reads DGGITQSPKYLFRKEGQNVTLSCEQNLNHDAMYWYRQDPGQGLRLIYYSQIVNDFQKGDIAEGYSVSREKKESFPLTVTSAQKNPTAFYLCASSLPGTGGNQPQHFGDGTRLSIL.

The CDR3 nucleotides are TGTGCCAGCAGCTTCATCCAGGGGGCAGGCACTGAAGCTTTCTTT. It encodes CASSFIQGAGTEAFF. The chain links TRBV11-1 to TRBJ1-1, with TRBD1 matching 8 bases. Trimming at V came to 3 bases and at J to 4 bases, leaving 7 bases not matched to a gene. This CDR3 contains 15 residues. Germline CDR1 is SGHAT and CDR2 is FQDESV (reference sequence).

V is TRBV7-9 and J is TRBJ1-1; D is undetermined. The germline V gene has CDR1 SEHNR and CDR2 FQNEAQ (reference sequence). The V gene lost 2 bases and the J gene lost 7 bases, with 8 bases spanning the gap. The CDR3 extends over 12 amino acids. CDR3 nucleotide sequence: TGTGCCAGCAGCTTAATGATAAGTGAAGCTTTCTTT. Its translation is CASSLMISEAFF.

This clone was seen only a few times. V gene TRBV5-1 combines with J gene TRBJ1-2; maybe TRBD1 (6 bases). Trimming left V 0 bases short and J 4 bases short, with 16 bases between. Germline V gene data show CDR1 as SGHRS and CDR2 as YFSETQ. This CDR3 contains 16 residues. CDR3 coding DNA: TGCGCCAGCAGCTTGGCTTCGGGGGGGCAAAGCTATGGCTACACCTTC. Translated: CASSLASGGQSYGYTF. Full variable domain (rest looked up from reference TRBV5-1 and TRBJ1-2): KAGVTQTPRYLIKTRGQQVTLSCSPISGHRSVSWYQQTPGQGLQFLFEYFSETQRNKGNFPGRFSGRQFSNSRSEMNVSTLELGDSALYLCASSLASGGQSYGYTFGSGTRLTVV.